This T cell receptor (beta chain) comes out of a study of CD8+ T cells in alopecia areata. The CDR3 runs 13 residues. Trimming cost V 1 base and J 9 bases, with 13 bases left between them. CDR1 is SEHNR, CDR2 FQNEAQ, per germline (reference sequence). Extracted RNA was reverse transcribed, and the resulting cDNA served as sequencing template. The repertoire was sequenced with immunoSEQ multiplex PCR; TCRdb's copy has only in-frame clones and lacks some. The sample lists 100,000 or so clones, 50% to 60% seen once, with 15% to 20% in the top ten. Treatment denoted: oral pan-JAK inhibitor, 5-10 mg twice daily. Lesional scalp punch biopsies and peripheral blood came from alopecia areata patients.

Sequenced here: CD8+ T cells sorted from blood, sampled between weeks 55 and 65, from a patient treated with tofacitinib. The V call is TRBV7-9, the J call TRBJ2-7; D not resolved. The receptor's source is a human donor with alopecia areata. This CDR3 reads CASSLGLGNGQYF. In nucleotides, the CDR3 is TGTGCCAGCAGCTTAGGTTTAGGGAATGGGCAGTACTTC.